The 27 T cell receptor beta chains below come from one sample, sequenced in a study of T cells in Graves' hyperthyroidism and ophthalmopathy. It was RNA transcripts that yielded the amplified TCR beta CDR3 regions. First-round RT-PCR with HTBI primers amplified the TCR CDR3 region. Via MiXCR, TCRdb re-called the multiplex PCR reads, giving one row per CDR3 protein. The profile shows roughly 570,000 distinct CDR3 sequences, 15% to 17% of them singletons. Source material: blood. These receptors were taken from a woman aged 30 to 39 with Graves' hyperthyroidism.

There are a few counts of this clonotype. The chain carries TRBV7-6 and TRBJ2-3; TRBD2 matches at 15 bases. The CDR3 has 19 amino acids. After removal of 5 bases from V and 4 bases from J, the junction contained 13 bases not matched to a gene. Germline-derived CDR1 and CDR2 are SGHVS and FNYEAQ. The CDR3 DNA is TGTGCCAGCAGCCTTCCGCCCCCAGGACTAGCGGGAGGGTCAGATACGCAGTATTTT. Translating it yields CASSLPPPGLAGGSDTQYF.

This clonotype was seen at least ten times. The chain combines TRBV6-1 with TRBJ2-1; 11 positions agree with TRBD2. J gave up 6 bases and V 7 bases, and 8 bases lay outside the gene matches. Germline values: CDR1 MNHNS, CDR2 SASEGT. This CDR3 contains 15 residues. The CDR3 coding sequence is TGTGCCAGCACCTCACTAGCGGGAGTCACCAATGAGCAGTTCTTC. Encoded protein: CASTSLAGVTNEQFF.

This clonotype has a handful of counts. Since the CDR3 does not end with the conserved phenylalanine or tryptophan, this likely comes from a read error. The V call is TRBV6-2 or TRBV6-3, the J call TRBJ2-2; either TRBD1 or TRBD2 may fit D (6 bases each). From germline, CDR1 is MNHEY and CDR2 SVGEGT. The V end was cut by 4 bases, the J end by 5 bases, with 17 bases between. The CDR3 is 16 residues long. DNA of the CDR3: TGTGCCAGCAGTTGGCTCGGGGGCGGGCGGACCGGGGAGCTGTTTCTT. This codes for CASSWLGGGRTGELFL.

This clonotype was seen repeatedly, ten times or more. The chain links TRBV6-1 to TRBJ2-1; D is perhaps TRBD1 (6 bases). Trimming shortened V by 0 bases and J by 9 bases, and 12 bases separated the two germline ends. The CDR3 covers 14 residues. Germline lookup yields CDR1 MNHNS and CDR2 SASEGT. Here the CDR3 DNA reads TGTGCCAGCAGTGAAGCAATCAGGGGAAGTGAGCAGTTCTTC. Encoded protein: CASSEAIRGSEQFF.

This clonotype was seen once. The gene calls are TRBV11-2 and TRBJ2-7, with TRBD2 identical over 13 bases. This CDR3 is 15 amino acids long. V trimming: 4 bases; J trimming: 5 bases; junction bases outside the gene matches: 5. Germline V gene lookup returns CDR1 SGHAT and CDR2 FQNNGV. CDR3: CASSSGTSGTHEQYF. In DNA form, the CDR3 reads TGTGCCAGCAGCTCTGGGACTAGCGGGACCCACGAGCAGTACTTC.

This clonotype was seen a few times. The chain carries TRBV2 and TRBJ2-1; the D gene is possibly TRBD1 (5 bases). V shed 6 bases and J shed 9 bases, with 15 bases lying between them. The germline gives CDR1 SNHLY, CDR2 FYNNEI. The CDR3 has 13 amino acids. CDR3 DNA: TGTGCCAGCAGACCTCAGGGAATTGGTGAGCAGTTCTTC. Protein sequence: CASRPQGIGEQFF.

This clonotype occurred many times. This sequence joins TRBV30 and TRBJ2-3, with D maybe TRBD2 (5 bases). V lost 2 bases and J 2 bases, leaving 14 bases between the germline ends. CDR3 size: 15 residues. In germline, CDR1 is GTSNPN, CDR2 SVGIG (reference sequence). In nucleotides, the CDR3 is TGTGCCTGGAGTTTCGGATTCCGGGACACAGATACGCAGTATTTT. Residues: CAWSFGFRDTDTQYF.

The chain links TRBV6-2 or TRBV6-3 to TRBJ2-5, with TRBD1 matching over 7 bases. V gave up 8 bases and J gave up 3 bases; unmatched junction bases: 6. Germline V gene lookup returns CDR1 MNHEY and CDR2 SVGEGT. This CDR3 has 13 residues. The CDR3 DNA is TGTGCCAGCCGACGACAGGGAAAAGAGACCCAGTACTTC. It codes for CASRRQGKETQYF.

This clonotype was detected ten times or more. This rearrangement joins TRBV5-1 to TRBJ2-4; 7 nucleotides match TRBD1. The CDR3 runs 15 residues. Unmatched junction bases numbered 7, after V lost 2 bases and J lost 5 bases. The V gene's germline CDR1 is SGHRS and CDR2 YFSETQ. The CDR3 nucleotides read TGCGCCAGCAGCTTCGAACCCGGGACAGAAAACATTCAGTACTTC. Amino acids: CASSFEPGTENIQYF. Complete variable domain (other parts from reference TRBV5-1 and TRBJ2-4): KAGVTQTPRYLIKTRGQQVTLSCSPISGHRSVSWYQQTPGQGLQFLFEYFSETQRNKGNFPGRFSGRQFSNSRSEMNVSTLELGDSALYLCASSFEPGTENIQYFGAGTRLSVL.

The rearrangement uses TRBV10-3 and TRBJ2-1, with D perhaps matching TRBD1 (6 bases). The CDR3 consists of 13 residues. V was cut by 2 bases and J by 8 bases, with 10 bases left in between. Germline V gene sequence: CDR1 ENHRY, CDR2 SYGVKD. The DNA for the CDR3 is TGTGCCATCAGTGAGGGGGGCCTGGATGAGCAGTTCTTC. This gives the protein CAISEGGLDEQFF.

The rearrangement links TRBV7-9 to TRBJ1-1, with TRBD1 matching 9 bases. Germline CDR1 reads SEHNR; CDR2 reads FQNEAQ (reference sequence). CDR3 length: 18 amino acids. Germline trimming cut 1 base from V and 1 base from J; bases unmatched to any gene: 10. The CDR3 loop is CASSLGDRDRERNTEAFF. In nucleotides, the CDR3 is TGTGCCAGCAGCTTAGGAGACCGGGACAGGGAGCGGAACACTGAAGCTTTCTTT.

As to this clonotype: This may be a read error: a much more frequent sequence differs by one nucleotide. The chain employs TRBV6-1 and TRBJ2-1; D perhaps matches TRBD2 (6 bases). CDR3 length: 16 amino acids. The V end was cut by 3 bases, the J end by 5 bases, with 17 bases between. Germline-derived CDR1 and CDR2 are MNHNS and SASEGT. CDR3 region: CASSDGGRAKNNEQFF. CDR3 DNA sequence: TGTGCCAGCAGTGATGGAGGGAGAGCCAAAAACAATGAGCAGTTCTTC.

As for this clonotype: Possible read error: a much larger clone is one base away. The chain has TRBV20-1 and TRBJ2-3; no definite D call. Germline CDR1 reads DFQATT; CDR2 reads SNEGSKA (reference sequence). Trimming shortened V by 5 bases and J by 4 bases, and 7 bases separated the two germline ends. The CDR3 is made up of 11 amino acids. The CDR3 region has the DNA TGCAGTGCTCCCTGGTCAGATACGCAGTATTTT. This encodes CSAPWSDTQYF.

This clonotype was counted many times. CDR3 amino acids: CASSQIGRALPDTQYF. The CDR3 bases are TGCGCCAGCAGCCAGATCGGGAGGGCCCTCCCAGATACGCAGTATTTT. The V and J genes are TRBV4-1 and TRBJ2-3; the match to TRBD2 covers 8 bases. The V gene's germline CDR1 is MGHRA and CDR2 YSYEKL. The CDR3 runs to 16 residues. Unmatched junction bases numbered 9, after V lost 3 bases and J lost 4 bases.

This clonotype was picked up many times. CDR3 in amino acids: CSGQLLAHRTDTQYF. The DNA of the CDR3 is TGCAGCGGTCAACTCCTAGCGCACCGCACAGATACGCAGTATTTT. The chain has TRBV29-1 and TRBJ2-3, with a tentative D call TRBD2 (6 bases). Germline CDR1 is SQVTM and CDR2 is ANQGSEA. Trimming pared 7 bases from V and 1 base from J, leaving 18 bases between. This CDR3 has 15 residues.

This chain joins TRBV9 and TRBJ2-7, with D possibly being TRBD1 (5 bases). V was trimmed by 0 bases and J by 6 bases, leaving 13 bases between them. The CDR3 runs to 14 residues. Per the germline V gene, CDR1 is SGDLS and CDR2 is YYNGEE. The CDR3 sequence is CASSVVAGLGEQYF. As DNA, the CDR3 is TGTGCCAGCAGCGTAGTGGCAGGGTTGGGCGAGCAGTACTTC.

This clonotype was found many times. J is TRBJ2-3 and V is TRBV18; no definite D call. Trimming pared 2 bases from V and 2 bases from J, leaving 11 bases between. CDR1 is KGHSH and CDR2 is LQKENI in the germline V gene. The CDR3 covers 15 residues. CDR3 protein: CASSPRTAHTDTQYF. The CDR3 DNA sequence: TGTGCCAGCTCACCAAGGACCGCCCACACAGATACGCAGTATTTT.

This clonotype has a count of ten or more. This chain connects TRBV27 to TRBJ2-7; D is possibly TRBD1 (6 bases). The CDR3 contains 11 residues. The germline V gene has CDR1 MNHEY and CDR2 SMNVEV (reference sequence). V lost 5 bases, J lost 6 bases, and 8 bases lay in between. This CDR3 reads CASSTGSEQYF. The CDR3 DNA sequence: TGTGCCAGCAGTACAGGGAGCGAGCAGTACTTC.

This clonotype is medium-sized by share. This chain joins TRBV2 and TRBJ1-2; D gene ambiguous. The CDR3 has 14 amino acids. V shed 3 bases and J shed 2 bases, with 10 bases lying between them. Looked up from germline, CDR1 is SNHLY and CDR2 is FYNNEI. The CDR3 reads CASSDMNINYGYTF. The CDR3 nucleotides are TGTGCCAGCAGTGATATGAACATAAACTATGGCTACACCTTC.

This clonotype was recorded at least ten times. The DNA of the CDR3 is TGTGCCAGCAGTGATCTATCGGGAGTGCTCTACAATGAGCAGTTCTTC. Translating gives CASSDLSGVLYNEQFF. The chain couples TRBV6-1 to TRBJ2-1, with D perhaps TRBD2 (6 bases). The CDR3 length is 16 residues. Trimming left V 3 bases short and J 3 bases short, with 15 bases between. Germline V CDR1 and CDR2: MNHNS, SASEGT.

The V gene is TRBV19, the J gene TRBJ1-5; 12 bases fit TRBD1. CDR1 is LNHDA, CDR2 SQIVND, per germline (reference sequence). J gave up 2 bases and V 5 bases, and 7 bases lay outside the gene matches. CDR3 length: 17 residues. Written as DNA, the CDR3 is TGTGCCAGTAGTCTTAGGGACAGGGGGCGAGGCAATCAGCCCCAGCATTTT. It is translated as CASSLRDRGRGNQPQHF.

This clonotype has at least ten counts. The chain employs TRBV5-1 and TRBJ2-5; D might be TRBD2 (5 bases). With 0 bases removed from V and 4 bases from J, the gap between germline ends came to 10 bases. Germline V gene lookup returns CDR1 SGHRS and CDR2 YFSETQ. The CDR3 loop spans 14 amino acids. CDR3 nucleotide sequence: TGCGCCAGCAGCTTGGACCCCGGGGTAGAGACCCAGTACTTC. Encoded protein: CASSLDPGVETQYF. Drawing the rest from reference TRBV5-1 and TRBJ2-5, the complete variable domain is KAGVTQTPRYLIKTRGQQVTLSCSPISGHRSVSWYQQTPGQGLQFLFEYFSETQRNKGNFPGRFSGRQFSNSRSEMNVSTLELGDSALYLCASSLDPGVETQYFGPGTRLLVL.

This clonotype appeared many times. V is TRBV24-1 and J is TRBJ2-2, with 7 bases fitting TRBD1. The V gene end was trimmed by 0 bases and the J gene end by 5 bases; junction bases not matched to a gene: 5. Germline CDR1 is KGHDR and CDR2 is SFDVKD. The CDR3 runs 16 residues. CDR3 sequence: CATSDLRQGETGELFF. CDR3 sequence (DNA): TGTGCCACCAGTGATTTGAGACAGGGCGAGACCGGGGAGCTGTTTTTT.

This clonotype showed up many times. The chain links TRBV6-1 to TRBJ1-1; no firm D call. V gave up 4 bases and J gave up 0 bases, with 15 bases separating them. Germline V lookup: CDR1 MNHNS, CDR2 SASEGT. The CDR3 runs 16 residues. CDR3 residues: CASSVLRTPMNTEAFF. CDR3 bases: TGTGCCAGCAGTGTACTCCGGACTCCAATGAACACTGAAGCTTTCTTT.

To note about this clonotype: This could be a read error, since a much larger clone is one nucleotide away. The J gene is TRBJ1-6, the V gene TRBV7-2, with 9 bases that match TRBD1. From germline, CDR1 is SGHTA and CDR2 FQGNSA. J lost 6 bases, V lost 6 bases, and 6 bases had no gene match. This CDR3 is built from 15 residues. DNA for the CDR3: TGTGCCAGCAGAGCACCGGGACAGGGTAATTCACCCCTCCACTTT. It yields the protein CASRAPGQGNSPLHF.

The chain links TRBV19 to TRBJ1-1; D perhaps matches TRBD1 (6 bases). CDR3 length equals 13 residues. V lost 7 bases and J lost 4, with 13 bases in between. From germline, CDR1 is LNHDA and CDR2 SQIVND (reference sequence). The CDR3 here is CASNHRDFTEAFF. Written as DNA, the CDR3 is TGTGCCAGTAATCACAGGGACTTCACTGAAGCTTTCTTT.

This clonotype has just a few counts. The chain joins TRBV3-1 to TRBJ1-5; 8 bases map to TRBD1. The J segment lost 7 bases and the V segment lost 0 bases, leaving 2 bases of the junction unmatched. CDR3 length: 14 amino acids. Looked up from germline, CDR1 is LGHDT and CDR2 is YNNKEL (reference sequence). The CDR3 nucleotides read TGTGCCAGCAGCCAAGATCCAGGGGGCCAGCCCCAGCATTTT. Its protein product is CASSQDPGGQPQHF.